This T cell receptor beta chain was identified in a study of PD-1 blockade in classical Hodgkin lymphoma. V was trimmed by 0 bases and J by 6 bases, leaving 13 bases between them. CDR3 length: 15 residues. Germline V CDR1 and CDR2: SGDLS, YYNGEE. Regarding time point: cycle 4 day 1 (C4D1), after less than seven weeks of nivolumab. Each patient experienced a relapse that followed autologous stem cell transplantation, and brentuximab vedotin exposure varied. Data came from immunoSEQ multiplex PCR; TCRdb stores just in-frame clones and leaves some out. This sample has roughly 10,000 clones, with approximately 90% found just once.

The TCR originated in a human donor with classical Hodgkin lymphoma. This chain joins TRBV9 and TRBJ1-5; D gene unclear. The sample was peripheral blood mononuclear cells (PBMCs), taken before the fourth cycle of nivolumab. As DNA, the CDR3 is TGTGCCAGCAGCGTAGGCTTTCGAGCGGGTCAGCCCCAGCATTTT. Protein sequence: CASSVGFRAGQPQHF.